The rows below give T cell receptor beta chains drawn from one sample of a study of blood T cell repertoires in COVID-19. Profiling relied on immunoSEQ multiplex PCR, and the TCRdb table lists in-frame clones only, not all of them. The table has some 100,000 clones, around 87% seen once. Source material: peripheral blood. The receptors here all came from a human donor in a cohort sampled during active COVID-19. The conserved cysteine and the conserved F or W are not part of the CDR3 here. Each record gives: J gene, D gene, V gene, CDR3 protein. D genes are given only for firm matches.

J gene: TRBJ1-2; D gene: TRBD1; V gene: TRBV6-5; CDR3 protein: ASSYRAGGLWGYT
J gene: TRBJ1-5; D gene: -; V gene: TRBV30; CDR3 protein: AWSVLDTQPQH
J gene: TRBJ1-2; D gene: -; V gene: TRBV2; CDR3 protein: ASSEKGATSGYT
J gene: TRBJ2-7; D gene: TRBD1; V gene: TRBV5-1; CDR3 protein: ASSAGTGDYEQY
J gene: TRBJ2-7; D gene: TRBD2; V gene: TRBV7-3; CDR3 protein: ASSLQGGSSYEQY
J gene: TRBJ2-5; D gene: -; V gene: TRBV7-7; CDR3 protein: ASSLGVRETQY
J gene: TRBJ1-6; D gene: TRBD1; V gene: TRBV9; CDR3 protein: ASSATGWPPLH
J gene: TRBJ2-3; D gene: TRBD2; V gene: TRBV6-6; CDR3 protein: ASSYRLAGEDTQY
J gene: TRBJ2-3; D gene: TRBD2; V gene: TRBV7-6; CDR3 protein: ASSRTSGATTDTQY
J gene: TRBJ2-7; D gene: TRBD1; V gene: TRBV27; CDR3 protein: ASSLTGSYEQY
J gene: TRBJ1-6; D gene: TRBD1; V gene: TRBV5-1; CDR3 protein: ASSPRTGDNSPLH
J gene: TRBJ1-5; D gene: -; V gene: TRBV5-5; CDR3 protein: ASSLDLRSNQPQH
J gene: TRBJ2-2; D gene: -; V gene: TRBV7-2; CDR3 protein: ASSPGLALGAGELF
J gene: TRBJ2-5; D gene: TRBD1; V gene: TRBV19; CDR3 protein: ASSSRTGGRETQY
J gene: TRBJ1-1; D gene: -; V gene: TRBV6-1; CDR3 protein: ASSENWAVEAF
J gene: TRBJ2-5; D gene: -; V gene: TRBV6-6; CDR3 protein: ASSLLSRYQETQY
J gene: TRBJ2-3; D gene: TRBD2; V gene: TRBV7-2; CDR3 protein: ASSLGSGASSIDTQY
J gene: TRBJ1-4; D gene: -; V gene: TRBV6-5; CDR3 protein: ASSYSSLATNEKLF
J gene: TRBJ2-7; D gene: -; V gene: TRBV9; CDR3 protein: ASSVEQEAPYEQY
J gene: TRBJ1-4; D gene: TRBD1; V gene: TRBV15; CDR3 protein: ATSRNTGGRPNEKLF
J gene: TRBJ1-6; D gene: -; V gene: TRBV19; CDR3 protein: ASSISRDTYSPLH
J gene: TRBJ2-7; D gene: TRBD1; V gene: TRBV5-1; CDR3 protein: ASSETGAYEQY
J gene: TRBJ1-4; D gene: TRBD1; V gene: TRBV16; CDR3 protein: ASSQRTGLNEKLF
J gene: TRBJ2-7; D gene: TRBD2; V gene: TRBV18; CDR3 protein: ASSLMTSGGYEQY
J gene: TRBJ1-1; D gene: -; V gene: TRBV7-8; CDR3 protein: ASSSNGELRATEAF
J gene: TRBJ1-1; D gene: TRBD1; V gene: TRBV6-5; CDR3 protein: ASSRQGFTEAF
J gene: TRBJ1-5; D gene: TRBD1; V gene: TRBV6-5; CDR3 protein: ASSTTGGVGQPQH
J gene: TRBJ1-5; D gene: -; V gene: TRBV3-1/TRBV3-2; CDR3 protein: ASSQATGGNQPQH
J gene: TRBJ2-7; D gene: -; V gene: TRBV29-1; CDR3 protein: SVTTEFYEQY
J gene: TRBJ1-4; D gene: -; V gene: TRBV6-5; CDR3 protein: ASTRTWDEKLF
J gene: TRBJ1-2; D gene: -; V gene: TRBV2; CDR3 protein: ASSAGYGYT
J gene: TRBJ1-1; D gene: -; V gene: TRBV11-2; CDR3 protein: ASRAGATNTEAF
J gene: TRBJ1-2; D gene: -; V gene: TRBV2; CDR3 protein: ASSDTGNYGYT
J gene: TRBJ2-5; D gene: TRBD2; V gene: TRBV28; CDR3 protein: ASSHTSGGPGETQY
J gene: TRBJ1-3; D gene: -; V gene: TRBV7-2; CDR3 protein: ASSKQGAGNTIY
J gene: TRBJ2-7; D gene: TRBD1; V gene: TRBV28; CDR3 protein: ASSLSGTAILFKY
J gene: TRBJ2-5; D gene: -; V gene: TRBV5-6; CDR3 protein: ASSPTGQETQY
J gene: TRBJ2-7; D gene: -; V gene: TRBV5-8; CDR3 protein: ASLSVRGYEQY
J gene: TRBJ2-3; D gene: -; V gene: TRBV12-3/TRBV12-4; CDR3 protein: ASRPDSNTQY
J gene: TRBJ2-3; D gene: -; V gene: TRBV19; CDR3 protein: ASSGPRSDTQY
J gene: TRBJ1-5; D gene: TRBD1; V gene: TRBV6-5; CDR3 protein: ASRMGQGSNQPQH
J gene: TRBJ2-7; D gene: TRBD1; V gene: TRBV11-2; CDR3 protein: ASSPTGLGEQY
J gene: TRBJ2-7; D gene: -; V gene: TRBV5-6; CDR3 protein: ASSLDGRLYEQY